The 31 T cell receptor beta chains given below trace back to one sample, sequenced in a study of T cells in narcolepsy. Profiled with immunoSEQ multiplex PCR; TCRdb holds only in-frame clones, not every one. This table has more than 30,000 clones, approximately 80% appearing once. The specimen sequenced was CD45RA- memory CD4+ T cells from PBMCs. These receptors were obtained from a human donor with narcolepsy.

The chain combines TRBV19 with TRBJ2-3, with 9 bases matching TRBD2. V lost 6 bases, J lost 5 bases, and 12 bases stayed unmatched. The CDR3 loop spans 16 amino acids. Germline V gene lookup returns CDR1 LNHDA and CDR2 SQIVND (reference sequence). CDR3 nucleotides: TGTGCCAGTAGCCCCTCGGCGGGGGGGCTTCAAGATACGCAGTATTTT. Protein product: CASSPSAGGLQDTQYF. Full variable domain (outside the CDR3, taken from reference TRBV19 and TRBJ2-3): DGGITQSPKYLFRKEGQNVTLSCEQNLNHDAMYWYRQDPGQGLRLIYYSQIVNDFQKGDIAEGYSVSREKKESFPLTVTSAQKNPTAFYLCASSPSAGGLQDTQYFGPGTRLTVL.

This clone was picked up one time. V and J are TRBV5-4 and TRBJ2-3; D unresolved. The CDR3 runs to 17 residues. Deletions cut 4 bases from V and 2 bases from J, with 20 bases between. CDR1 and CDR2 from the germline V gene are SGHNT and YYREEE (reference sequence). CDR3 protein: CASSPASSGRSTDTQYF. CDR3 nucleotide sequence: TGTGCCAGCAGCCCCGCCTCTTCGGGCCGTTCCACAGATACGCAGTATTTT. Filled out from reference TRBV5-4 and TRBJ2-3, the complete variable domain reads ETGVTQSPTHLIKTRGQQVTLRCSSQSGHNTVSWYQQALGQGPQFIFQYYREEENGRGNFPPRFSGLQFPNYSSELNVNALELDDSALYLCASSPASSGRSTDTQYFGPGTRLTVL.

CDR3 in amino acids: CASSFGTGRLGKLFF. The CDR3 DNA sequence: TGTGCCAGCAGTTTCGGAACAGGGAGGTTGGGAAAACTGTTTTTT. This rearrangement joins TRBV6-1 to TRBJ1-4; D perhaps matches TRBD1 (6 bases). The V gene's germline CDR1 is MNHNS and CDR2 SASEGT. The CDR3 consists of 15 residues. Trimming left V 5 bases short and J 10 bases short, with 20 bases between.

This clone rates as medium-sized. The gene calls are TRBV7-9 and TRBJ1-3, with D possibly being TRBD1 (5 bases). The germline V gene encodes CDR1 SEHNR and CDR2 FQNEAQ (reference sequence). This CDR3 has 16 amino acids. V lost 0 bases, J lost 0 bases, and 9 bases lay in between. The CDR3 region has the DNA TGTGCCAGCAGCTTAGCGGGGCAATACTCTGGAAACACCATATATTTT. This translates into CASSLAGQYSGNTIYF.

V usage is TRBV5-6 and J usage is TRBJ1-2, with TRBD1 as a possible D gene (5 bases). From germline, CDR1 is SGHDT and CDR2 YYEEEE. This CDR3 contains 14 residues. Trimming left V 1 base short and J 5 bases short, with 12 bases between. The CDR3 sequence is CASSLRAGRYGYTF. DNA of the CDR3: TGTGCCAGCAGCTTGCGAGCAGGGCGGTATGGCTACACCTTC. Drawing the rest from reference TRBV5-6 and TRBJ1-2, the complete variable domain is DAGVTQSPTHLIKTRGQQVTLRCSPKSGHDTVSWYQQALGQGPQFIFQYYEEEERQRGNFPDRFSGHQFPNYSSELNVNALLLGDSALYLCASSLRAGRYGYTFGSGTRLTVV.

In its sample, this clone was seen a few times. The chain links TRBV7-9 to TRBJ1-3, with 8 bases aligning to TRBD1. Germline values: CDR1 SEHNR, CDR2 FQNEAQ (reference sequence). With V trimmed by 4 bases and J by 2 bases, 10 bases remained unmatched. The CDR3 extends over 17 amino acids. The CDR3 spells CASSSSTGALTGNTIYF. CDR3 coding DNA: TGTGCCAGCAGCTCCTCGACAGGGGCCCTCACTGGAAACACCATATATTTT.

V usage is TRBV16 and J usage is TRBJ1-2; D gene ambiguous. CDR1 and CDR2 from the germline V gene are KGHSY and FQNENV. V was trimmed by 0 bases and J by 8 bases, leaving 10 bases between them. This CDR3 spans 13 amino acids. CDR3 protein: CASSQSPGSGYTF. CDR3 DNA: TGTGCCAGCAGCCAATCGCCCGGGAGCGGCTACACCTTC.

This clone was counted once. The CDR3 nucleotides read TGTGCCAGCAGGGTACAGGGGGGGAATTCACCCCTCCACTTT. The encoded protein is CASRVQGGNSPLHF. The chain recombines TRBV2 with TRBJ1-6; TRBD1 matches at 8 bases. Germline-derived CDR1 and CDR2 are SNHLY and FYNNEI. The CDR3 extends over 14 amino acids. V dropped 6 bases and J dropped 7; count of bases not matched to a gene: 5.

DNA for the CDR3: TGTGCCAGCAGCTTTCTAGACAGCAATCAGCCCCAGCATTTT. It specifies CASSFLDSNQPQHF. The V call is TRBV5-5, the J call TRBJ1-5; no reliable D call. Trimming shortened V by 2 bases and J by 1 base, and 7 bases separated the two germline ends. The CDR3 has 14 amino acids. Germline CDR1 is SGHKS and CDR2 is YYEKEE (reference sequence).

This chain uses TRBV6-1 with TRBJ2-7; D not resolved. Germline loops: CDR1 MNHNS, CDR2 SASEGT. The length of the CDR3 is 16 residues. Trimming removed 1 base from V and 3 bases from J, with 16 bases in between. CDR3 sequence: CASSEGSSLFLYEQYF. CDR3 DNA: TGTGCCAGCAGTGAAGGTTCCAGCCTGTTCCTCTACGAGCAGTACTTC.

The gene calls are TRBV18 and TRBJ1-1; a weak D match, TRBD1 (5 bases). V lost 0 bases to trimming and J lost 1 base, with 9 bases between them. The CDR3 length is 15 residues. Germline loops: CDR1 KGHSH, CDR2 LQKENI. The CDR3 loop is CASSPPGQQNTEAFF. For the CDR3, the DNA is TGTGCCAGCTCACCACCGGGGCAGCAGAACACTGAAGCTTTCTTT.

The chain's CDR3 is CASTGQGNYEQYF. The CDR3 nucleotides are TGTGCCTCCACGGGACAGGGAAACTACGAGCAGTACTTC. The genes are TRBV30 and TRBJ2-7; 9 bases map to TRBD1. Germline values: CDR1 GTSNPN, CDR2 SVGIG (reference sequence). The CDR3 has 13 amino acids. With V trimmed by 7 bases and J by 3 bases, 7 bases remained unmatched.

The gene calls are TRBV6-6 and TRBJ2-3, with D possibly being TRBD1 or TRBD2 (6 bases each). The germline gives CDR1 MNHNY, CDR2 SVGAGI (reference sequence). The CDR3 is made up of 14 amino acids. Trimming cost V 7 bases and J 4 bases, with 15 bases left between them. The CDR3, as DNA: TGTGCCAGCAATAGGGGGGCAGAGGCAGATACGCAGTATTTT. This sequence encodes CASNRGAEADTQYF.

This chain uses TRBV7-2 with TRBJ1-2; 10 nucleotides match TRBD1. CDR1 and CDR2 from the germline V gene are SGHTA and FQGNSA. CDR3 size: 18 residues. Trimming at V came to 3 bases and at J to 4 bases, leaving 14 bases not matched to a gene. CDR3 sequence reads: CASSFGLKTGGYGYGYTF. CDR3 coding DNA: TGTGCCAGCAGCTTCGGACTTAAGACAGGGGGCTATGGCTATGGCTACACCTTC.

The genes are TRBV21-1 and TRBJ2-2; TRBD1, the table's D call, was not compared with the DNA. TRBV21-1 is a pseudogene locus. CDR3 length: 15 amino acids. The CDR3 is CASSPGQGDTGELFF. CDR3 coding DNA: TGTGCCAGCAGCCCCGGGCAGGGGGACACCGGGGAGCTGTTTTTT.

V gene TRBV6-5 combines with J gene TRBJ2-2, with 7 bases matching TRBD1. Germline V gene data show CDR1 as MNHEY and CDR2 as SVGAGI. J lost 3 bases, V lost 6 bases, and 7 bases had no gene match. The CDR3 has 15 residues. Here the CDR3 DNA reads TGTGCCAGCAGGTACACAGGGGTCTACACCGGGGAGCTGTTTTTT. This encodes CASRYTGVYTGELFF.

The V and J genes are TRBV30 and TRBJ1-2; D may be TRBD1 (5 bases). The CDR3 loop spans 14 amino acids. Germline CDR1 reads GTSNPN; CDR2 reads SVGIG (reference sequence). Trimming cost V 1 base and J 4 bases, with 13 bases left between them. The CDR3 region is CAWSGMGRLYGYTF. In nucleotides, the CDR3 is TGTGCCTGGAGTGGGATGGGGCGCCTCTATGGCTACACCTTC.

The V gene is TRBV10-1, the J gene TRBJ2-6, with 8 bases identical to TRBD1. Germline loops: CDR1 WNHNN, CDR2 SYGVQD (reference sequence). The CDR3 has 18 amino acids. The J segment lost 1 base and the V segment lost 7 bases, leaving 12 bases of the junction unmatched. The CDR3 here is CASILDRAKFSGANVLTF. CDR3 DNA sequence: TGCGCCAGCATCTTGGACAGGGCGAAGTTTTCTGGGGCCAACGTCCTGACTTTC.

This chain uses TRBV18 with TRBJ2-7, with 9 bases that match TRBD1. The V and J ends lost 4 bases and 2 bases, in that order; junction bases with no gene match: 3. Germline values: CDR1 KGHSH, CDR2 LQKENI. The CDR3 has 14 residues. CDR3 amino acids: CASSRGQGPYEQYF. The CDR3 DNA reads as TGTGCCAGCTCACGGGGACAGGGCCCCTACGAGCAGTACTTC.

The rearrangement joins TRBV28 to TRBJ1-5; D uncertain. This CDR3 region has 12 residues. V lost 2 bases and J lost 4, with 3 bases in between. The germline CDR1 and CDR2 sequences are MDHEN and SYDVKM. Here the CDR3 reads CASSLGNQPQHF. Here the CDR3 DNA reads TGTGCCAGCAGTTTAGGAAATCAGCCCCAGCATTTT.

The chain carries TRBV5-1 and TRBJ1-4; a weak D match, TRBD1 (6 bases). From germline, CDR1 is SGHRS and CDR2 YFSETQ. The CDR3 is 14 amino acids. With 4 bases removed from V and 5 bases from J, the gap between germline ends came to 12 bases. In DNA, the CDR3 is TGCGCCAGCAGCACCTCAGGGGTCAATGAAAAACTGTTTTTT. Encoded protein: CASSTSGVNEKLFF. The full variable domain, rest sourced from reference TRBV5-1 and TRBJ1-4, is KAGVTQTPRYLIKTRGQQVTLSCSPISGHRSVSWYQQTPGQGLQFLFEYFSETQRNKGNFPGRFSGRQFSNSRSEMNVSTLELGDSALYLCASSTSGVNEKLFFGSGTQLSVL.

The rearrangement links TRBV9 to TRBJ1-1; 7 bases line up with TRBD1. The V gene's germline CDR1 is SGDLS and CDR2 YYNGEE. CDR3 length: 14 amino acids. Trimming at V came to 4 bases and at J to 7 bases, leaving 10 bases not matched to a gene. The CDR3 is CASSPLTGPFEAFF. Written as DNA, the CDR3 is TGTGCCAGCAGCCCCCTGACAGGGCCATTTGAAGCTTTCTTT. Full variable domain (remainder filled in from reference TRBV9 and TRBJ1-1): DSGVTQTPKHLITATGQRVTLRCSPRSGDLSVYWYQQSLDQGLQFLIQYYNGEERAKGNILERFSAQQFPDLHSELNLSSLELGDSALYFCASSPLTGPFEAFFGQGTRLTVV.

The chain combines TRBV7-2 with TRBJ1-4; no firm D call. Deletions cut 1 base from V and 0 bases from J, with 9 bases between. Germline V gene lookup returns CDR1 SGHTA and CDR2 FQGNSA. This CDR3 has 16 residues. The CDR3 reads CASSLDSAATNEKLFF. The DNA of the CDR3 is TGTGCCAGCAGCTTAGACAGCGCGGCAACTAATGAAAAACTGTTTTTT.

V gene TRBV6-5 combines with J gene TRBJ1-3; possible D gene TRBD1, 5 bases. The CDR3 has 13 amino acids. V was pared by 5 bases and J by 5 bases, with 10 bases between. The V gene's germline CDR1 is MNHEY and CDR2 SVGAGI. CDR3: CASSPTARNTIYF. DNA for the CDR3: TGTGCCAGCAGTCCGACAGCTAGAAACACCATATATTTT.

V and J are TRBV9 and TRBJ1-6; D remains ambiguous. CDR1 and CDR2 (germline): SGDLS, YYNGEE. V was shortened by 7 bases and J by 9 bases, with 17 bases between the two germline ends. The CDR3 totals 14 residues. Written as DNA, the CDR3 is TGTGCCAGCGGAACCACCTTGGAAGGTTCACCCCTCCACTTT. This encodes CASGTTLEGSPLHF.

The chain recombines TRBV5-1 with TRBJ2-1; TRBD2 might be the D (6 bases). Germline lookup yields CDR1 SGHRS and CDR2 YFSETQ. The V and J ends lost 3 bases and 0 bases respectively, with 10 bases between them. This CDR3 spans 15 amino acids. The CDR3 DNA reads TGCGCCAGCAGCTGGACTATGAGCTCCTACAATGAGCAGTTCTTC. Residues: CASSWTMSSYNEQFF.

The V and J genes are TRBV4-3 and TRBJ1-1; D unresolved. The V and J ends lost 0 bases and 7 bases respectively, with 12 bases between them. The germline CDR1 and CDR2 sequences are LGHNA and YSLEER. This CDR3 comprises 14 residues. The CDR3 DNA reads as TGCGCCAGCAGCCAAGATCAGGCTGCCGGTGAAGCTTTCTTT. Translation gives CASSQDQAAGEAFF.

The J gene is TRBJ2-5, the V gene TRBV28; tentatively, D is TRBD1 or TRBD2 (5 bases each). The V gene lost 2 bases and the J gene lost 6 bases, with 22 bases spanning the gap. CDR3 length: 17 residues. Germline-derived CDR1 and CDR2 are MDHEN and SYDVKM. The CDR3 bases are TGTGCCAGCAGTTTAGTCGGGGCTATGGGGGTGAGGAAGACCCAGTACTTC. As protein: CASSLVGAMGVRKTQYF.

The chain links TRBV11-3 to TRBJ2-1; 13 nucleotides align to TRBD2. Germline V gene data show CDR1 as SGHNT and CDR2 as YENEEA. V trimming: 5 bases; J trimming: 4 bases; junction bases outside the gene matches: 8. The CDR3 is made up of 17 amino acids. DNA for the CDR3: TGTGCCAGCAGCCCGAGTGGGACTAGCGGGACTTACAATGAGCAGTTCTTC. This translates into CASSPSGTSGTYNEQFF.

V is TRBV7-9 and J is TRBJ1-2; no reliable D call. The V gene's germline CDR1 is SEHNR and CDR2 FQNEAQ (reference sequence). The length of the CDR3 is 13 residues. The V gene lost 4 bases and the J gene lost 3 bases, with 9 bases spanning the gap. The chain's CDR3 is CASSSQTDYGYTF. In DNA form, the CDR3 reads TGTGCCAGCAGCTCCCAGACGGACTATGGCTACACCTTC.

The V gene is TRBV10-3, the J gene TRBJ1-6, with D hard to call. The germline V gene encodes CDR1 ENHRY and CDR2 SYGVKD. This CDR3 has 13 amino acids. Trimming cost V 0 bases and J 8 bases, with 5 bases left between them. In nucleotides, the CDR3 is TGTGCCATCAGTGAGTCCGAGGATTCACCCCTCCACTTT. It translates to CAISESEDSPLHF.